This TCR beta chain was identified during a study of vaccination effects on CD4 cells after COVID-19. Study results and limitations: In healthy vaccinees, only 1 of 255 vaccine-induced clones cross-reacted with common cold coronaviruses. By a late point after vaccination, infection- and vaccine-induced clones had shrunk markedly through clonal contraction.

For this clone: Its target is not known.

CDR1 and CDR2 from the germline V gene are SEHNR and FQNEAQ (reference sequence). The length of the CDR3 is 16 residues. With 2 bases removed from V and 1 base from J, the gap between germline ends came to 14 bases. TCRdb's copy holds only in-frame clones and misses some; the assay was immunoSEQ multiplex PCR. The sample carries about 45,000 clones, approximately 77% recorded once. With roughly 9 days of culture completed, CD4+ T cells were isolated. The vaccine given was either BNT162b2 or mRNA-1273, in two doses. All vaccine recipients tested negative for nucleocapsid antibodies and had never contracted SARS-CoV-2 infection.

The sequence was collected from a human donor who received a COVID-19 vaccine. The specimen comprised CD4+ T cells from PBMCs cultured without peptide, sampled after COVID-19 vaccination. This chain joins TRBV7-9 and TRBJ1-1; D gene unclear. The CDR3 region has the DNA TGTGCCAGCAGCTTACGGGGAGGAGGATGGAACACTGAAGCTTTCTTT. Its translation is CASSLRGGGWNTEAFF.